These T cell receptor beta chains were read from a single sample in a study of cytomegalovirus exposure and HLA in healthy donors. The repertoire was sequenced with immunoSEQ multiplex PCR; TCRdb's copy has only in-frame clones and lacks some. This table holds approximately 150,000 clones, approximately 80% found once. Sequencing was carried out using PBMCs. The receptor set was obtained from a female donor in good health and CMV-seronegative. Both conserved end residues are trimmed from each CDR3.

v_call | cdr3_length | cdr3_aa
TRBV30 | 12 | AWKGTGVNQPQH
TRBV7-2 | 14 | ASSLVGGLGKNIQY
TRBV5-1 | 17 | ASSPPTPRTGGSTDTQY
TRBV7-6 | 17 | ASSLAIESFGGSTDTQY
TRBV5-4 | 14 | ASSTDRGARNTEAF
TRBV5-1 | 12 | ASSSPGRAGEQY
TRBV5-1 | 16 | ASSLATSGTYSYNEQF
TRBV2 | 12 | ASSEVVAGGRQY
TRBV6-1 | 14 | ASSEMGSQAGETQY
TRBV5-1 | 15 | ASSLAGSQQGGNTIY
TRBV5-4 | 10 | ASSSDRYEQY
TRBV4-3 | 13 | ASSQEGGKDSPLH
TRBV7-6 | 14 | ASSYRGTGPGDTQY
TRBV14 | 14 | ASSQPGTSGSETQY
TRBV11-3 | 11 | ASSLVHGRAQY
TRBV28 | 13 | ASSPSGVANEKLF
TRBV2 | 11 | ASSTDRGQPQH
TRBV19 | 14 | ASSRRDSAGYNEQF
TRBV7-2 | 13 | ASSYIPGQQETQY
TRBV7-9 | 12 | SSSLGVGNQPQH
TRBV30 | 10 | AWRGGLYEQY
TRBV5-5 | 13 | ASSVGQVMNTEAF
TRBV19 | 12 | AAGPGTGRYEQY
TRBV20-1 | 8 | SAREREQY
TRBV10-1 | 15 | ASSEFPGTSVVHEQY
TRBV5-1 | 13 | ASSVAGGFNQPQH
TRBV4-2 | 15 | ASSQEVWGVSGNTIY
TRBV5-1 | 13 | ASSLGTSSYNEQF
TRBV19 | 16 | ASSRLDRGPNSNQPQH
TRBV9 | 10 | ASSPTRDEQF
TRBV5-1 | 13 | ASRHGQGSTGELF
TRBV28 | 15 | ASSFLTSGPQGDEQF
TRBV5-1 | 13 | ASSSLAGSTDTQY
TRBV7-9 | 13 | ASSSDRDGDQPQH
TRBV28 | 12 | ASSSWTGPSEQY
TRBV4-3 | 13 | ASSQDPQAYNEQF
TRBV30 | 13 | AWSVPTARNTEAF
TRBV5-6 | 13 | ASSPGQTNTGELF
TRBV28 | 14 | ASSLRLAGAYNEQF
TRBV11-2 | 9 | ASSPDSRQY
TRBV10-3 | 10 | AISAPNEKLF
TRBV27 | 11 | ASSAGRSYEQY
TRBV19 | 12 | ASSNDRLNTEAF
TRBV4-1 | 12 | ASSPSGAPDEQY
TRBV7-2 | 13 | ASSGQGGSGQPQH
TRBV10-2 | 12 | ASSPAGVTGEQY
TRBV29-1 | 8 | SVGSNEQF
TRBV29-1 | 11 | SVDAGGPGEQF
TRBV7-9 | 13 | ASSNRQGFREKLF
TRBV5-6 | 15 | ASSLWGGVAGVYEQY
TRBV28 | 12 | ASSLRDIYYEQY